Given below is one T cell receptor beta chain in context. Repertoires were generated with immunoSEQ multiplex PCR, while TCRdb's copy carries only in-frame clones and drops some. There are about 480,000 clones in the sample; about 75% occur only once, and around 12% lies in the top ten. The data are from a study of shared clonotypes between healthy human individuals. V was cut by 7 bases and J by 2 bases, with 16 bases left in between. The CDR3 extends over 15 amino acids. Germline assignment: CDR1 LNHDA and CDR2 SQIVND (reference sequence). The V gene is TRBV19, the J gene TRBJ2-3; no definite D call. The sequence came from a woman aged 35 to 49 in good health. Some clones in this sample may be carry-over from other donors' samples. Sequenced: PBMCs. CDR3 DNA: TGTGCCAGTACCCAAGGGTTCTACCTCACAGATACGCAGTATTTT. This encodes CASTQGFYLTDTQYF.